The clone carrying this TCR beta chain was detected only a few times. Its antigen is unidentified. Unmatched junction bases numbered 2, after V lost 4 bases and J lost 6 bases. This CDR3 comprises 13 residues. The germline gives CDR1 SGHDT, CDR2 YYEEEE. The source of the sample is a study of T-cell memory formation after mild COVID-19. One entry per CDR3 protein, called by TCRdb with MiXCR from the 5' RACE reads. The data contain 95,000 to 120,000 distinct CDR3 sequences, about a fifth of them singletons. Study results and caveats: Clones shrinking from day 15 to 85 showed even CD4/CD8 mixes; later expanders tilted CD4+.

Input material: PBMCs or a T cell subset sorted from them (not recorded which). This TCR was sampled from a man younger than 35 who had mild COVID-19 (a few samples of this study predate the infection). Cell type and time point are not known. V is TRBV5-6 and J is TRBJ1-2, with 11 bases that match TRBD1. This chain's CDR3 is CASSQGQGDGYTF. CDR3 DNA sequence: TGTGCCAGCAGCCAGGGACAGGGGGATGGCTACACCTTC. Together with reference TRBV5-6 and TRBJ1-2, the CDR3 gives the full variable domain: DAGVTQSPTHLIKTRGQQVTLRCSPKSGHDTVSWYQQALGQGPQFIFQYYEEEERQRGNFPDRFSGHQFPNYSSELNVNALLLGDSALYLCASSQGQGDGYTFGSGTRLTVV.